This TCR beta chain was captured by sequencing in a study of T-cell memory formation after mild COVID-19. The study's findings and limits: From day 15 to 85, contracting clones were balanced between CD4 and CD8, whereas later expanders leaned toward CD4+. Day 37-peaking second-wave clones had unconfirmed SARS-CoV-2 specificity.

Turning to this clonotype: Its antigen is not known.

The CDR3 runs to 13 residues. The ends were cut back, 7 bases at V and 0 bases at J, with 12 bases in the middle. Per germline, CDR1 GTSNPN and CDR2 SVGIG (reference sequence). One entry per CDR3 protein results from TCRdb running MiXCR on the 5' RACE reads. Among under 110,000 distinct CDR3 sequences listed, over 15% were seen once. The source is an adult woman who had mild COVID-19 (a few samples of this study predate the infection). Cell type and time point are not known. The gene calls are TRBV30 and TRBJ1-2; D remains unclear. Sequenced input: PBMCs or a T cell subset sorted from them (not recorded which). In nucleotides, the CDR3 is TGTGCCTTGAGCGTACAAGCTAACTATGGCTACACCTTC. Its protein product is CALSVQANYGYTF.